This T cell receptor (beta chain) comes out of a study of Ad26.COV2.S vaccination and SARS-CoV-2 variants. Study in general: Dosing was one shot or two shots 56 days apart.

The CDR3 is 13 residues long. V lost 5 bases, J lost 9 bases, and 14 bases lay in between. Germline V gene lookup returns CDR1 SNHLY and CDR2 FYNNEI. Regarding treatment: about 20 received Ad26.COV2.S at low or high dose, single or two shots; about 5 received placebo; per-sample allocation not given. Sampling took place 63 days after the first vaccine or placebo injection. The protocol was immunoSEQ multiplex PCR, while the TCRdb copy is restricted to in-frame clones and leaves out a portion. The sample consists of 300,000 to 350,000 clones, approximately 90% of them appearing once. This clonotype was obtained from a person between 18 and 60 years old who received the Ad26.COV2.S COVID-19 vaccine or a placebo. The source was peripheral blood, collected in a trial of Ad26.COV2.S vaccine versus placebo. The chain employs TRBV2 and TRBJ1-5; D gene ambiguous. The chain's CDR3 is CASSTPTMGPQHF. In nucleotides, the CDR3 is TGTGCCAGCAGTACGCCCACGATGGGGCCCCAGCATTTT.